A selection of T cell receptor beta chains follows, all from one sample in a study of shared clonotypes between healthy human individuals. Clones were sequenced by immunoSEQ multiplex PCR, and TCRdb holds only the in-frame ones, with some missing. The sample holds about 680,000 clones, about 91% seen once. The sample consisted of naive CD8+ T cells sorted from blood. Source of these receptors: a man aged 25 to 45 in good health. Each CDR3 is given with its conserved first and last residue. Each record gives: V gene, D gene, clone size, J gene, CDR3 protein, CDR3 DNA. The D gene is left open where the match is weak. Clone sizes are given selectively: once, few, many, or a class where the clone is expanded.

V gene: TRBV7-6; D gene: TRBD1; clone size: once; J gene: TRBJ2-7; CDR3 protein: CASSFGDREQYF; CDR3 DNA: TGTGCCAGCAGCTTCGGGGACAGGGAGCAGTACTTC
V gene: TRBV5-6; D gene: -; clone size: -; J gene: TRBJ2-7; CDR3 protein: CASSSTGTPQGEQYF; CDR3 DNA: TGTGCCAGCAGCTCAACCGGGACACCCCAGGGAGAGCAGTACTTC
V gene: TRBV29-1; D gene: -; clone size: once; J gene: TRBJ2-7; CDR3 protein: CSVETGSYEQYF; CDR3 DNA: TGCAGCGTTGAGACAGGCTCCTACGAGCAGTACTTC
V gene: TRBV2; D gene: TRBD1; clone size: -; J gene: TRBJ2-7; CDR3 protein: CASSAGGEQYF; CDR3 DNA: TGTGCCAGCAGTGCAGGGGGCGAGCAGTACTTC
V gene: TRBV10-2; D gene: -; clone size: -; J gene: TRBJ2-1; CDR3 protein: CASSELGGSDNEQFF; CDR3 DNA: TGCGCCAGCAGTGAGTTAGGAGGGTCTGACAATGAGCAGTTCTTC
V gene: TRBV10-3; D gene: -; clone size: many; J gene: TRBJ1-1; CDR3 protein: CAISESVQANTEAFF; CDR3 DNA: TGTGCCATCAGTGAGTCAGTCCAGGCGAACACTGAAGCTTTCTTT
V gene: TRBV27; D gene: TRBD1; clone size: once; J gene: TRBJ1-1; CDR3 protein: CASSSQGVNTEAFF; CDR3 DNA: TGTGCCAGCAGTTCACAGGGGGTGAACACTGAAGCTTTCTTT
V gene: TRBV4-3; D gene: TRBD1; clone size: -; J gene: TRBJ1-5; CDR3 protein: CASSQDPPGGGTSNQPQHF; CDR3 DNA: TGCGCCAGCAGCCAAGATCCGCCAGGGGGAGGTACAAGCAATCAGCCCCAGCATTTT
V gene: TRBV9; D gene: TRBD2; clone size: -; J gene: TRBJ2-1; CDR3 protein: CASSDWTSGINEQFF; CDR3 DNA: TGTGCCAGCAGCGACTGGACTAGCGGGATCAATGAGCAGTTCTTC
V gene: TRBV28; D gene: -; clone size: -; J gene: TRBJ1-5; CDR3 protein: CASTDVSSNQPQHF; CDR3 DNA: TGTGCCAGCACCGATGTGAGTAGCAATCAGCCCCAGCATTTT
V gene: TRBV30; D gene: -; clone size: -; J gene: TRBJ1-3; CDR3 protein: CAWSYPLRESGNTIYF; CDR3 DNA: TGTGCCTGGAGTTACCCCCTTAGGGAGTCGGGAAACACCATATATTTT
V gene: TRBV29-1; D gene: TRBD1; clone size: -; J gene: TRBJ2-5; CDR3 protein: CSVDRDREETQYF; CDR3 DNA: TGCAGCGTTGACCGGGACAGGGAGGAGACCCAGTACTTC
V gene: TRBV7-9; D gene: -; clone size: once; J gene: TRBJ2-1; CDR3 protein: CASSFPGISGNEQFF; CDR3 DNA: TGTGCCAGCAGCTTTCCCGGCATTTCCGGCAATGAGCAGTTCTTC
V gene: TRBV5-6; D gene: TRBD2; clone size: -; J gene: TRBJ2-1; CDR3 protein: CASSLRLAGYNEQFF; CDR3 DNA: TGTGCCAGCAGCTTGAGACTAGCGGGTTACAATGAGCAGTTCTTC
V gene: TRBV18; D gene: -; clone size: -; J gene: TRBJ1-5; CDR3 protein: CASSPVSGTNQPQHF; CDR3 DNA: TGTGCCAGCTCACCTGTGTCCGGGACCAATCAGCCCCAGCATTTT
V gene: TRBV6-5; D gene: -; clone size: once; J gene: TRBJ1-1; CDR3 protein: CASRSGIMNTEAFF; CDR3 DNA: TGTGCCAGCCGTTCGGGGATCATGAACACTGAAGCTTTCTTT
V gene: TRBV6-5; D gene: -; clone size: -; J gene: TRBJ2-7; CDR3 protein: CASGAGVSYEQYF; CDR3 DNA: TGTGCCAGCGGGGCAGGGGTATCCTACGAGCAGTACTTC
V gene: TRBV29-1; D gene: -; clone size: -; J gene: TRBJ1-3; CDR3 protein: CSVEVIGSGNTIYF; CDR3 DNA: TGCAGCGTTGAAGTTATCGGGTCTGGAAACACCATATATTTT
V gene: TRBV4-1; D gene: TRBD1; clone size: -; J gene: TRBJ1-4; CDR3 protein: CASSPRGQGAVEKLFF; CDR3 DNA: TGCGCCAGCAGCCCGAGGGGACAGGGGGCTGTTGAAAAACTGTTTTTT
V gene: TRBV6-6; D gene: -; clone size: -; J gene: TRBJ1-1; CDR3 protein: CASSYGGHWNTEAFF; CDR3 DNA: TGTGCCAGCAGTTACGGCGGACACTGGAACACTGAAGCTTTCTTT
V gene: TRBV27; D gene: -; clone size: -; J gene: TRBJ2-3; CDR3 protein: CASSLSRRGTDTQYF; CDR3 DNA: TGTGCCAGCAGTTTGAGTCGGAGGGGAACAGATACGCAGTATTTT
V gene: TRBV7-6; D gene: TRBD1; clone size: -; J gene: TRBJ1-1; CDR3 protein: CASSQRDRGNTEAFF; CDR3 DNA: TGTGCCAGCAGTCAACGTGACAGGGGCAACACTGAAGCTTTCTTT
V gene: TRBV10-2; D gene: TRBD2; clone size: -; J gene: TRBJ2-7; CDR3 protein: CASIGLAGGYEQYF; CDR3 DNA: TGCGCCAGCATCGGTCTAGCGGGAGGGTACGAGCAGTACTTC
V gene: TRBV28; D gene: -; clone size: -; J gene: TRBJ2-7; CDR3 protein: CASSPGRTSSYEQYF; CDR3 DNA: TGTGCCAGCAGCCCGGGACGGACCAGCTCCTACGAGCAGTACTTC
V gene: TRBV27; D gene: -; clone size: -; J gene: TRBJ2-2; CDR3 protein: CASSLQSTGELFF; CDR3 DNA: TGTGCCAGCAGTTTACAGAGCACCGGGGAGCTGTTTTTT
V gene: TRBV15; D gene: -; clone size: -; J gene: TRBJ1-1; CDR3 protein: CATSRDLQRNTEAFF; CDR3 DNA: TGTGCCACCAGCAGAGATCTACAGAGAAACACTGAAGCTTTCTTT
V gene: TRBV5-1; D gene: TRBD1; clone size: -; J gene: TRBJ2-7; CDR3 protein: CASSLGQGGYEQYF; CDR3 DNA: TGCGCCAGCAGCTTGGGACAGGGGGGCTACGAGCAGTACTTC
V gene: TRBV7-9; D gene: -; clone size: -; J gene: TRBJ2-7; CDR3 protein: CASSLYRGEQYF; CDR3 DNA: TGTGCCAGCAGCTTATATCGGGGCGAGCAGTACTTC
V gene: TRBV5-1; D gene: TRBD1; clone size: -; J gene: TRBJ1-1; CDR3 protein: CASRAQTGEGEAFF; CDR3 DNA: TGCGCCAGCAGAGCCCAAACAGGGGAGGGTGAAGCTTTCTTT
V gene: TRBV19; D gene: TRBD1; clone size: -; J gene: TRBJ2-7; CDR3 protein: CASSTLGQGSDEQYF; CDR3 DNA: TGTGCCAGTAGTACCCTGGGACAGGGGTCTGACGAGCAGTACTTC
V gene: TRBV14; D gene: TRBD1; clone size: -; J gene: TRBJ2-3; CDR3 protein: CASSQVRGLTDTQYF; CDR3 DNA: TGTGCCAGCAGCCAAGTCAGGGGGCTCACAGATACGCAGTATTTT
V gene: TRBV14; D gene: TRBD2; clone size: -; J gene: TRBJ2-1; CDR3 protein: CASSTRLAGVYNEQFF; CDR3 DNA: TGTGCCAGCAGCACCAGGCTAGCGGGGGTTTACAATGAGCAGTTCTTC
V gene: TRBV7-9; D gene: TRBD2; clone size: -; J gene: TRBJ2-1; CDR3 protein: CASSLPGLAGLHEQFF; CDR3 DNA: TGTGCCAGCAGTTTGCCGGGACTAGCGGGACTGCATGAGCAGTTCTTC
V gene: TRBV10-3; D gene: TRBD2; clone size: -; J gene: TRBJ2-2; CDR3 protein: CAVTSGRAAGELFF; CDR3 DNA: TGTGCCGTAACTAGCGGGAGGGCCGCCGGGGAGCTGTTTTTT
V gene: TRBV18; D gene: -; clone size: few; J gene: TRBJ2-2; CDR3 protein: CASSPEIAVGGELFF; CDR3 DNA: TGTGCCAGCTCACCTGAGATAGCGGTCGGCGGGGAGCTGTTTTTT
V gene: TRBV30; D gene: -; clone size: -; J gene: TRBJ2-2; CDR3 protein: CAWKGRINTGELFF; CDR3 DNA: TGTGCCTGGAAGGGCAGAATAAACACCGGGGAGCTGTTTTTT
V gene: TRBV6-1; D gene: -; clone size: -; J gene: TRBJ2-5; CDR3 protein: CASRDGTPGQETQYF; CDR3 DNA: TGTGCCAGCAGGGACGGGACTCCCGGTCAAGAGACCCAGTACTTC